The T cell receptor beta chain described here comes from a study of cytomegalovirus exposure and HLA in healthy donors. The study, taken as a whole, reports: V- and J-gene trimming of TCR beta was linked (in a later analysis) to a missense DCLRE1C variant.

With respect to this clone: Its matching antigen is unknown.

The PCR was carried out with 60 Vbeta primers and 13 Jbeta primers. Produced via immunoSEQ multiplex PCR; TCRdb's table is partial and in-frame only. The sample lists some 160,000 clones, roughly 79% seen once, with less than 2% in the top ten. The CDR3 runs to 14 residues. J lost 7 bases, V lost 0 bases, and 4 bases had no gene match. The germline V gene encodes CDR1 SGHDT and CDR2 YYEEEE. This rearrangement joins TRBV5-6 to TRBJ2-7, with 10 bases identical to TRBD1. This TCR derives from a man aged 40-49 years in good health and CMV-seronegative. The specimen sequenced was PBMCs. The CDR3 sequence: CASSLGQGAREQYF. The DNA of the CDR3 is TGTGCCAGCAGCTTGGGACAGGGGGCGCGAGAGCAGTACTTC. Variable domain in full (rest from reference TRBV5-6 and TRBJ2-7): DAGVTQSPTHLIKTRGQQVTLRCSPKSGHDTVSWYQQALGQGPQFIFQYYEEEERQRGNFPDRFSGHQFPNYSSELNVNALLLGDSALYLCASSLGQGAREQYFGPGTRLTVT.